What follows describes a single TCR beta chain. The source of the sample is a study of OX40 agonist ivuxolimab in advanced cancers. Sequenced by immunoSEQ multiplex PCR; TCRdb stores in-frame clones only, minus some. The data hold tens of thousands of clones, with about 76% observed a single time. Trimming shortened V by 0 bases and J by 6 bases, and 16 bases separated the two germline ends. This CDR3 contains 15 residues. Germline V gene data show CDR1 as SQVTM and CDR2 as ANQGSEA. This clonotype was obtained from an adult with an advanced solid tumor such as melanoma, head and neck, liver or kidney cancer. This sequence joins TRBV29-1 and TRBJ2-3; a possible D gene is TRBD2 (5 bases). Sequences were derived from CD4+ or CD8+ T cells sorted from blood, sampled in a trial of the OX40 agonist ivuxolimab. CDR3 sequence (DNA): TGCAGCGTTGAAGATAGTAGGGCCGGCGGGGATACGCAGTATTTT. Amino acid sequence: CSVEDSRAGGDTQYF.